This is a list of T cell receptor beta chains from one sample in a study of blood T cell repertoires in COVID-19. The method was immunoSEQ multiplex PCR; TCRdb's version includes in-frame clones alone and lacks a portion of them. The sample lists about 100,000 clones, 80% occurring once. The sequencing sample was made of peripheral blood. Source of these receptors: a woman aged 70-85 years with acute or convalescent COVID-19. Both conserved end residues are part of each CDR3.

V gene: TRBV2
CDR3 length: 11
CDR3 protein: CASSQFYEQYF

V gene: TRBV27
CDR3 length: 15
CDR3 protein: CASRGMGAGETEAFF

V gene: TRBV29-1
CDR3 length: 13
CDR3 protein: CSATTVSSYEQYF

V gene: TRBV6-2/TRBV6-3
CDR3 length: 16
CDR3 protein: CASSYSTYSSNQPQHF

V gene: TRBV12-5
CDR3 length: 16
CDR3 protein: CASGLRTGVGGNIQYF

V gene: TRBV30
CDR3 length: 14
CDR3 protein: CAWSPRTGINGYTF

V gene: TRBV7-9
CDR3 length: 18
CDR3 protein: CASSLITILGASDEKLFF

V gene: TRBV5-1
CDR3 length: 15
CDR3 protein: CASSLTAQMNTEAFF

V gene: TRBV27
CDR3 length: 16
CDR3 protein: CASSTITGTSTDTQYF

V gene: TRBV6-1
CDR3 length: 16
CDR3 protein: CASSELTGFSGNTIYF

V gene: TRBV30
CDR3 length: 13
CDR3 protein: CAWSVGGPDTQYF

V gene: TRBV6-5
CDR3 length: 13
CDR3 protein: CASSRTGSEKLFF

V gene: TRBV19
CDR3 length: 15
CDR3 protein: CASSRDRASGNTIYF

V gene: TRBV19
CDR3 length: 15
CDR3 protein: CASKDRTGGMGTQYF

V gene: TRBV5-6
CDR3 length: 17
CDR3 protein: CASSRFTGTAPGRGYTF

V gene: TRBV12-3/TRBV12-4
CDR3 length: 13
CDR3 protein: CASSFTGAETQYF

V gene: TRBV6-2/TRBV6-3
CDR3 length: 12
CDR3 protein: CASSRGTGELFF

V gene: TRBV7-9
CDR3 length: 15
CDR3 protein: CASSFPDRAQETQYF

V gene: TRBV19
CDR3 length: 14
CDR3 protein: CASSRREGDTEAFF

V gene: TRBV5-1
CDR3 length: 17
CDR3 protein: CASSYRGSGLAQETQYF

V gene: TRBV7-9
CDR3 length: 13
CDR3 protein: CASSSGAGNTIYF

V gene: TRBV7-3
CDR3 length: 14
CDR3 protein: CASSRRGGATEAFF

V gene: TRBV5-1
CDR3 length: 17
CDR3 protein: CASSQRTGQGMSGELFF

V gene: TRBV20-1
CDR3 length: 15
CDR3 protein: CSASEGWDSQGTQHF

V gene: TRBV19
CDR3 length: 14
CDR3 protein: CASRQQGGDQPQHF

V gene: TRBV5-1
CDR3 length: 15
CDR3 protein: CASSLLQGAGGEQFF

V gene: TRBV10-3
CDR3 length: 15
CDR3 protein: CAISRTGGSGNTIYF

V gene: TRBV10-2
CDR3 length: 13
CDR3 protein: CALRAGAYNEQFF

V gene: TRBV30
CDR3 length: 13
CDR3 protein: CAWSGRGRETQYF

V gene: TRBV27
CDR3 length: 15
CDR3 protein: CASSLVQGRVTEAFF